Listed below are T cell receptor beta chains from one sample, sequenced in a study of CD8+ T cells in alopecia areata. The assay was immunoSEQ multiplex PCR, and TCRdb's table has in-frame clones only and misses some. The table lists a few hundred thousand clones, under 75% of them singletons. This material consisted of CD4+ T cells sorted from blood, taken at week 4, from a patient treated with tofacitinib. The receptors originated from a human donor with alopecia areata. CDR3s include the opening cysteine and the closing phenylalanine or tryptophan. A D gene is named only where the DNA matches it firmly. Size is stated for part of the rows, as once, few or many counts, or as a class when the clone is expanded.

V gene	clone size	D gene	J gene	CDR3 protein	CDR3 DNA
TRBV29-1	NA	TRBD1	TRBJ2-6	CSVYGQGGGANVLTF	TGCAGCGTCTATGGACAGGGTGGTGGGGCCAACGTCCTGACTTTC
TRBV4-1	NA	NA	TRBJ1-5	CASSQAQVSNQPQHF	TGCGCCAGCAGCCAAGCGCAGGTTAGCAATCAGCCCCAGCATTTT
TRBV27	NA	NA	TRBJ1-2	CASSSQGRSPGYGFTF	TGTGCCAGCAGTTCCCAGGGAAGGTCCCCAGGCTATGGCTTCACCTTC
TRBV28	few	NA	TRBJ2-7	CASSTGRDSYEQYF	TGTGCCAGCAGTACGGGCAGGGACTCCTACGAGCAGTACTTC
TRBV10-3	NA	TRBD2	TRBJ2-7	CAISESGDRYEQYF	TGTGCCATCAGTGAAAGCGGGGACCGCTACGAGCAGTACTTC
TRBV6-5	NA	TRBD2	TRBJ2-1	CASSDGTSYNEQFF	TGTGCCAGCAGTGACGGGACTAGCTACAATGAGCAGTTCTTC
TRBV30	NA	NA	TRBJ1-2	CAWRTVNYGYTF	TGTGCCTGGAGGACAGTGAACTATGGCTACACCTTC
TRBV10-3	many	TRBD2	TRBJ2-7	CAISEGTSGGTAEQYF	TGTGCCATCAGTGAGGGGACTAGCGGGGGGACGGCCGAGCAGTACTTC
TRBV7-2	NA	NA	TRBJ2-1	CASTQDYPSYNEQFF	TGTGCCAGCACCCAGGACTACCCCTCCTACAATGAGCAGTTCTTC
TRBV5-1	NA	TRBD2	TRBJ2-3	CASSLSGGAIRTDTQYF	TGCGCCAGCAGCTTAAGCGGGGGGGCTATTCGAACAGATACGCAGTATTTT
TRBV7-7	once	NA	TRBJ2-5	CASSVRLSETQYF	TGTGCCAGCAGCGTCAGATTATCAGAGACCCAGTACTTC
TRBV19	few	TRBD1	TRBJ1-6	CASSPKQGVNSPLHF	TGTGCCAGTAGTCCCAAACAGGGGGTCAATTCACCCCTCCACTTT
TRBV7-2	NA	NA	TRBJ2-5	CASSFRQAQQETQYF	TGTGCCAGCAGCTTTCGACAGGCACAACAAGAGACCCAGTACTTC
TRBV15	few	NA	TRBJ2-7	CATSRDDTSYEQYF	TGTGCCACCAGCAGAGATGATACCTCCTACGAGCAGTACTTC
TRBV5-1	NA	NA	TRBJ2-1	CASSLEVSGYNEQFF	TGCGCCAGCAGCTTGGAAGTTAGCGGTTACAATGAGCAGTTCTTC
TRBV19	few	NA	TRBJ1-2	CASSSSSEQIYGYTF	TGTGCCAGTAGTAGCAGTTCGGAACAGATCTATGGCTACACCTTC
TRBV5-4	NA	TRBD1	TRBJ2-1	CASSLDRGLQFF	TGTGCCAGCAGCTTGGACAGGGGGCTTCAGTTCTTC
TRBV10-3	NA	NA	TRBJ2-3	CAISESPLSTDTQYF	TGTGCCATCAGTGAGTCACCCCTAAGCACAGATACGCAGTATTTT
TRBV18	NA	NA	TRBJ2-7	CASSPGIQEQYF	TGTGCCAGCTCACCCGGGATTCAAGAGCAGTACTTC
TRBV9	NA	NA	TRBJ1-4	CASSVAPGAGEKLFF	TGTGCCAGCAGCGTAGCGCCCGGGGCCGGTGAAAAACTGTTTTTT
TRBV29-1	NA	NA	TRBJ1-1	CSVVRVMNTEAFF	TGCAGCGTTGTAAGGGTTATGAACACTGAAGCTTTCTTT
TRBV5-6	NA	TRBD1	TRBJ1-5	CASSRDRGFGNQPQHF	TGTGCCAGCAGCCGGGACAGGGGGTTCGGCAATCAGCCCCAGCATTTT
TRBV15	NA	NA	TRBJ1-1	CATSRVRDTEAFF	TGTGCCACCAGCAGAGTTCGGGACACTGAAGCTTTCTTT
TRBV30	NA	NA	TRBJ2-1	CAWSVRGAYNEQFF	TGTGCCTGGAGTGTGAGGGGAGCCTACAATGAGCAGTTCTTC
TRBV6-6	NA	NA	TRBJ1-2	CASSYSQGSNYGYTF	TGTGCCAGCAGTTACTCACAGGGAAGCAACTATGGCTACACCTTC
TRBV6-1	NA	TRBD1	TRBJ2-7	CASSEYRGHSYEQYF	TGTGCCAGCAGTGAGTACAGGGGGCACTCCTACGAGCAGTACTTC
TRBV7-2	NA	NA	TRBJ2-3	CASSLPSTDTQYF	TGTGCCAGCAGCTTGCCCAGCACAGATACGCAGTATTTT
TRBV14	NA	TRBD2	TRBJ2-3	CASSRTSGGPTSSTDTQYF	TGTGCCAGCAGCCGGACTAGCGGAGGACCGACCTCTAGCACAGATACGCAGTATTTT
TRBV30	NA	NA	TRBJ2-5	CAWSTQQETQYF	TGTGCCTGGAGTACACAACAAGAGACCCAGTACTTC
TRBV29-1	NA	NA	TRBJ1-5	CSVYMGLNQPQHF	TGCAGCGTATACATGGGTTTGAATCAGCCCCAGCATTTT
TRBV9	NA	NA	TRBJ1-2	CASRERGMPSYTF	TGTGCCAGCAGAGAGAGAGGGATGCCGAGCTACACCTTC
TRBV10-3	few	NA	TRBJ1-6	CATTDRDNSPLHF	TGTGCCACCACGGACCGAGACAATTCACCCCTCCACTTT
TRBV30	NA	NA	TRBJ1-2	CAGAETGAGYTF	TGTGCCGGCGCGGAGACTGGGGCTGGCTACACCTTC
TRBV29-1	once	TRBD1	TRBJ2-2	CSAMTGGTGELFF	TGCAGCGCTATGACAGGGGGCACCGGGGAGCTGTTTTTT
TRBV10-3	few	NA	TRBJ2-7	CATGQSYEQYF	TGTGCCACCGGACAGAGCTACGAGCAGTACTTC
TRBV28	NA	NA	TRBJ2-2	CASSLLAGRYSGELFF	TGTGCCAGCAGTTTATTGGCAGGGCGATACTCCGGGGAGCTGTTTTTT
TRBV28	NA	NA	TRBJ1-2	CASSLGRRYGYTF	TGTGCCAGCAGTTTGGGCAGGCGCTATGGCTACACCTTC
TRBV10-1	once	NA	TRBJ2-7	CASSPTATGYEQYF	TGCGCCAGCAGCCCTACCGCTACAGGTTACGAGCAGTACTTC
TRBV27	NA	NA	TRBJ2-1	CASRVNSYNEQFF	TGTGCCAGCAGGGTAAACTCCTACAATGAGCAGTTCTTC
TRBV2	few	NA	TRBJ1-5	CASSASQSNQPQHF	TGTGCCAGCAGTGCAAGTCAAAGCAATCAGCCCCAGCATTTT